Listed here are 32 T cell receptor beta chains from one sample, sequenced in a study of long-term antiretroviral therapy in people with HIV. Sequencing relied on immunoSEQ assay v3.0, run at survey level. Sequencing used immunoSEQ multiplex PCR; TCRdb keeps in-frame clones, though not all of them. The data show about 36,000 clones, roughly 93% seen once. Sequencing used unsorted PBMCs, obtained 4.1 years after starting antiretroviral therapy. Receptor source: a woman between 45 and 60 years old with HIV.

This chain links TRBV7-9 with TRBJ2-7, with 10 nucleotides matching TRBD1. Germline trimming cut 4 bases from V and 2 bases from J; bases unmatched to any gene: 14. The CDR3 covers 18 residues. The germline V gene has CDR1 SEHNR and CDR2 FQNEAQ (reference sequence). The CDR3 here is CASSSPGQGIGGPYEQYF. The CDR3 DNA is TGTGCCAGCAGCTCACCGGGACAGGGGATTGGGGGCCCCTACGAGCAGTACTTC.

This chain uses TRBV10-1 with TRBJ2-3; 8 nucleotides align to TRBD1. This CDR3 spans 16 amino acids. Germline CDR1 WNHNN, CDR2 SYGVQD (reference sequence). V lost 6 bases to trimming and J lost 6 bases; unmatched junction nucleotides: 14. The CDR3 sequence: CASSGPSTGAGDTQYF. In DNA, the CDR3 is TGCGCCAGCAGCGGACCTTCGACAGGGGCTGGGGATACGCAGTATTTT.

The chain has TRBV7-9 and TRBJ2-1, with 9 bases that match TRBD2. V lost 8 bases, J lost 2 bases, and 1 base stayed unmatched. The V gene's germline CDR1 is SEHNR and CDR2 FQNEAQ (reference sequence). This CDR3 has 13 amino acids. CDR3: CASGTSTYNEQFF. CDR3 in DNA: TGTGCCAGCGGGACTAGCACCTACAATGAGCAGTTCTTC.

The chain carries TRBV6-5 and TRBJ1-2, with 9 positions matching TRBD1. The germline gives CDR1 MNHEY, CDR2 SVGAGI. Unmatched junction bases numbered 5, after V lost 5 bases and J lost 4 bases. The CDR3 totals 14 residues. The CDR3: CASSKQTGGYGYTF. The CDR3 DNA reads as TGTGCCAGCAGTAAACAGACAGGGGGCTATGGCTACACCTTC.

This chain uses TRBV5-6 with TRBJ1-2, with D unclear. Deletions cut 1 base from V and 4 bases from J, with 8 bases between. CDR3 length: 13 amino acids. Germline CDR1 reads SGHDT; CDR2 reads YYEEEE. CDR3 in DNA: TGTGCCAGCAGCTTGCCTTCAGTCTATGGCTACACCTTC. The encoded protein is CASSLPSVYGYTF.

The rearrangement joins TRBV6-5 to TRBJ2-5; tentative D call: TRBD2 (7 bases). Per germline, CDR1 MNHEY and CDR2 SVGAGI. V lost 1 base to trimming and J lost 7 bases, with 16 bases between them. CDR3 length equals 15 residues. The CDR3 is CASSYLAGRGGTQYF. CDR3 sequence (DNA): TGTGCCAGCAGTTACTTAGCGGGCCGAGGGGGGACCCAGTACTTC.

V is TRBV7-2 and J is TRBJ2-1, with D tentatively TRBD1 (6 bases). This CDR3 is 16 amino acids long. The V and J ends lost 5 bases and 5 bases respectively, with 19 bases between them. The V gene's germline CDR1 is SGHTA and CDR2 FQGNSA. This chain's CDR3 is CASSPDRSRPNNEQFF. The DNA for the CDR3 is TGTGCCAGCAGCCCCGACAGGTCGAGGCCCAACAATGAGCAGTTCTTC.

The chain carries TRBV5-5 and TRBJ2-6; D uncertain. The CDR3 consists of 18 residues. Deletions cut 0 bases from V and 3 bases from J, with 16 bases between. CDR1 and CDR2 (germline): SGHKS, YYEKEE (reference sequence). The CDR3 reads CASSLVPPIRHGANVLTF. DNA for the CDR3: TGTGCCAGCAGCTTGGTGCCCCCTATCCGGCATGGGGCCAACGTCCTGACTTTC.

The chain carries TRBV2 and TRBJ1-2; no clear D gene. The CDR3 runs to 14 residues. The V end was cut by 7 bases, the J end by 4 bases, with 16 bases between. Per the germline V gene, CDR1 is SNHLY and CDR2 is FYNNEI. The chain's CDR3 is CASKDGATTYGYTF. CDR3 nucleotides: TGTGCCAGCAAAGACGGCGCCACGACCTATGGCTACACCTTC.

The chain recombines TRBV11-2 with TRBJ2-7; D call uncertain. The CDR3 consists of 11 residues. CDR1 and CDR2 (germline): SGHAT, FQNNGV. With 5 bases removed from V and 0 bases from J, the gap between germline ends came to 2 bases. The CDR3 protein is CASSASYEQYF. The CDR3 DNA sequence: TGTGCCAGCAGCGCCTCCTACGAGCAGTACTTC.

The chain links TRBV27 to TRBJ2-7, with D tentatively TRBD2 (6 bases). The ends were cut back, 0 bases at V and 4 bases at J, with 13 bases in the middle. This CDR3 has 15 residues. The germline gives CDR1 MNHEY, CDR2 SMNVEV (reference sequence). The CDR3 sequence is CASSLSTEGSYEQYF. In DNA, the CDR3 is TGTGCCAGCAGTTTATCTACGGAGGGGTCGTACGAGCAGTACTTC.

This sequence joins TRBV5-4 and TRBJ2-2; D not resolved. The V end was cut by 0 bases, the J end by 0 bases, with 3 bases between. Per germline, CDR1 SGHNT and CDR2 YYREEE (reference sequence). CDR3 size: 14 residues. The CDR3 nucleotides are TGTGCCAGCAGCTTGGGGGCGAACACCGGGGAGCTGTTTTTT. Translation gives CASSLGANTGELFF.

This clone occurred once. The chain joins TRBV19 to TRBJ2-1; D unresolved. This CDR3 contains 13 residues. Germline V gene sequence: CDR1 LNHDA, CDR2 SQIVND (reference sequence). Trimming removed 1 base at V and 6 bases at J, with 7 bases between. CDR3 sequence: CASSIGASNEQFF. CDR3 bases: TGTGCCAGTAGTATAGGGGCGAGCAATGAGCAGTTCTTC. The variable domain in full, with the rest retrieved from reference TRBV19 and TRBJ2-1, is DGGITQSPKYLFRKEGQNVTLSCEQNLNHDAMYWYRQDPGQGLRLIYYSQIVNDFQKGDIAEGYSVSREKKESFPLTVTSAQKNPTAFYLCASSIGASNEQFFGPGTRLTVL.

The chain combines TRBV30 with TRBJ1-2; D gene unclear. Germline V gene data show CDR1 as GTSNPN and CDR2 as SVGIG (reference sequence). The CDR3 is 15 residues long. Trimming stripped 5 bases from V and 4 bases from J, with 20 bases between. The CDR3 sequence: CAWARGREGSYGYTF. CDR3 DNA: TGTGCCTGGGCCCGAGGAAGGGAAGGATCCTATGGCTACACCTTC. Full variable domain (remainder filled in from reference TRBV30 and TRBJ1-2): SQTIHQWPATLVQPVGSPLSLECTVEGTSNPNLYWYRQAAGRGLQLLFYSVGIGQISSEVPQNLSASRPQDRQFILSSKKLLLSDSGFYLCAWARGREGSYGYTFGSGTRLTVV.

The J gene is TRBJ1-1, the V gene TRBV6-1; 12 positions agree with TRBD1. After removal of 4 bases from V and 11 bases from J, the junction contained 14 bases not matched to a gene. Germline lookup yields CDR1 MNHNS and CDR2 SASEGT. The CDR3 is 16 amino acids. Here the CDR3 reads CASSGGSGTGGLRAFF. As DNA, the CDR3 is TGTGCCAGCAGTGGGGGATCCGGGACAGGGGGCCTTCGGGCTTTCTTT.

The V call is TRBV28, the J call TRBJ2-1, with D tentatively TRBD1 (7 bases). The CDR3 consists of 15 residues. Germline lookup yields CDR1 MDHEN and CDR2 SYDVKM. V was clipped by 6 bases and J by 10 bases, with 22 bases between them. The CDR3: CASSLEGAGLGEQFF. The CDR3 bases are TGTGCCAGCAGCCTGGAGGGGGCCGGGTTAGGGGAGCAGTTCTTC. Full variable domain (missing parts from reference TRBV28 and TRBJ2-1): DVKVTQSSRYLVKRTGEKVFLECVQDMDHENMFWYRQDPGLGLRLIYFSYDVKMKEKGDIPEGYSVSREKKERFSLILESASTNQTSMYLCASSLEGAGLGEQFFGPGTRLTVL.

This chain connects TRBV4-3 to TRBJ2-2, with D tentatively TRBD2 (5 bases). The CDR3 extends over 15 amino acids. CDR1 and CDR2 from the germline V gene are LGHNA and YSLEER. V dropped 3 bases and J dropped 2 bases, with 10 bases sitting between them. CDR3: CASSQEVVNTGELFF. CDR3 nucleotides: TGCGCCAGCAGCCAGGAGGTAGTTAACACCGGGGAGCTGTTTTTT.

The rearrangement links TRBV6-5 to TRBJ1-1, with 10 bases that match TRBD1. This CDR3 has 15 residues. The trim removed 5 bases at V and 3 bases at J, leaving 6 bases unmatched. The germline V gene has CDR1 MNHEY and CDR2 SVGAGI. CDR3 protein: CASSVTGTGDTEAFF. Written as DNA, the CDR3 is TGTGCCAGCAGTGTTACCGGGACAGGGGACACTGAAGCTTTCTTT.

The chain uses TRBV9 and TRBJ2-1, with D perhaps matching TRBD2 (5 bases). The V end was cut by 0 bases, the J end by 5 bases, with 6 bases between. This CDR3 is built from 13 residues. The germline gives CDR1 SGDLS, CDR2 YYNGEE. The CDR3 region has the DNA TGTGCCAGCAGCGTAGCCGGGGACAATGAGCAGTTCTTC. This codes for CASSVAGDNEQFF.

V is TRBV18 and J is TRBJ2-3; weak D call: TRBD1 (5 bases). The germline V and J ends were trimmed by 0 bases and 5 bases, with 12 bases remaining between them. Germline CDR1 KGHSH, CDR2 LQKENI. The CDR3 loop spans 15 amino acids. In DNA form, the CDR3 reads TGTGCCAGCTCACCACCGGGGCGAGGAGAAGATACGCAGTATTTT. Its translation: CASSPPGRGEDTQYF.

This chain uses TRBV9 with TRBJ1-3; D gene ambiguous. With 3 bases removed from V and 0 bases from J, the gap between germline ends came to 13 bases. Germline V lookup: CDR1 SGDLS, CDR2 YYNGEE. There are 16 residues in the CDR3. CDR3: CASSDDPSNSGNTIYF. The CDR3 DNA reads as TGTGCCAGCAGCGATGACCCCTCGAACTCTGGAAACACCATATATTTT.

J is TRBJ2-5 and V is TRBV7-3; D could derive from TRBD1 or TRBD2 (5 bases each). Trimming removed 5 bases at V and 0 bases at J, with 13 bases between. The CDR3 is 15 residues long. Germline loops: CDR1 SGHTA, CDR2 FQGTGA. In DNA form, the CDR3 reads TGTGCCAGCAGCCGAGGGCCAGGGTACCAAGAGACCCAGTACTTC. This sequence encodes CASSRGPGYQETQYF. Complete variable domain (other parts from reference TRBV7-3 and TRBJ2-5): GAGVSQTPSNKVTEKGKYVELRCDPISGHTALYWYRQSLGQGPEFLIYFQGTGAADDSGLPNDRFFAVRPEGSVSTLKIQRTERGDSAVYLCASSRGPGYQETQYFGPGTRLLVL.

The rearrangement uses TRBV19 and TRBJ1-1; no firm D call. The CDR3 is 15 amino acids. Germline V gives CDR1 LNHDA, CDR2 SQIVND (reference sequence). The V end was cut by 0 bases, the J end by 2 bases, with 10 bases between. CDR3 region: CASSIDRWGNTEAFF. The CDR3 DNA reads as TGTGCCAGTAGTATAGATCGATGGGGAAACACTGAAGCTTTCTTT.

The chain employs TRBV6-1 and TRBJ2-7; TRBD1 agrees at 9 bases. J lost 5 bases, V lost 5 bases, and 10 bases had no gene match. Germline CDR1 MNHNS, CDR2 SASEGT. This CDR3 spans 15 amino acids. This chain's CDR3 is CASSLTDRGAHEQYF. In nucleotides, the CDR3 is TGTGCCAGCAGTTTAACGGACAGGGGAGCCCACGAGCAGTACTTC.

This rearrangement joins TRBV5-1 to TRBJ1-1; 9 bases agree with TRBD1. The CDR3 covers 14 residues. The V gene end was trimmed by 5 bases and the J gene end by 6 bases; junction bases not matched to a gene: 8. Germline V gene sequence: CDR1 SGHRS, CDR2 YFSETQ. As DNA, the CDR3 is TGCGCCAGCAGAACCACAGGGGGCGCCCCTGAAGCTTTCTTT. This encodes CASRTTGGAPEAFF.

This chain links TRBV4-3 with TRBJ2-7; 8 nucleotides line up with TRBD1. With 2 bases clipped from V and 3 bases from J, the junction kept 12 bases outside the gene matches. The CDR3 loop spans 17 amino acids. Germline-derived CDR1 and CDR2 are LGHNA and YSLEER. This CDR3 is CASSQYAGQGSYYEQYF. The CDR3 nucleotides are TGCGCCAGCAGCCAATATGCTGGACAGGGCTCTTACTACGAGCAGTACTTC.

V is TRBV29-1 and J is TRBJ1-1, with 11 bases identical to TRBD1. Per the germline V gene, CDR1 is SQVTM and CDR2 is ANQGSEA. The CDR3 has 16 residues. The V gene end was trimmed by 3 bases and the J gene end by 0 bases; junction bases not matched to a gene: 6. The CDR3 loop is CSVEGTGGLMNTEAFF. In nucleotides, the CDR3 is TGCAGCGTTGAGGGGACAGGGGGGCTTATGAACACTGAAGCTTTCTTT.

This CDR3 is CASSVGLTNTEAFF. The CDR3 coding sequence is TGTGCCAGTAGTGTGGGACTTACGAACACTGAAGCTTTCTTT. J is TRBJ1-1 and V is TRBV19; the D gene is possibly TRBD1 (5 bases). The CDR3 length is 14 residues. Trimming shortened V by 5 bases and J by 1 base, and 11 bases separated the two germline ends. Germline V gives CDR1 LNHDA, CDR2 SQIVND (reference sequence).

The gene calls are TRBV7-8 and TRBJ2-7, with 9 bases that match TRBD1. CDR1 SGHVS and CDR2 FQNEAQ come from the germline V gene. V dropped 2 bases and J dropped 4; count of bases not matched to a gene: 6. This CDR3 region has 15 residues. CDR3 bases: TGTGCCAGCAGCTTAAGAAGGGACAGGGTATACGAGCAGTACTTC. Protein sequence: CASSLRRDRVYEQYF.

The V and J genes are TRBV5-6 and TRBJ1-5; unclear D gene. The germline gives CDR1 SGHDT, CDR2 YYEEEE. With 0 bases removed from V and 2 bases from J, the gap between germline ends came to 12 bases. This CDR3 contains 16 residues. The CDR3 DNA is TGTGCCAGCAGCTTGGGGTGGGGATCCGGCAATCAGCCCCAGCATTTT. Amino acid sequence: CASSLGWGSGNQPQHF.

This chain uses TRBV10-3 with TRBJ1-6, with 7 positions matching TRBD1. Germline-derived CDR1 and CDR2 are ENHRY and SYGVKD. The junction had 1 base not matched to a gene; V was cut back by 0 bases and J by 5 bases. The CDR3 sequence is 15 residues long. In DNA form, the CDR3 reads TGTGCCATCAGTGAGTCGACAGGGAATAATTCACCCCTCCACTTT. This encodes CAISESTGNNSPLHF.

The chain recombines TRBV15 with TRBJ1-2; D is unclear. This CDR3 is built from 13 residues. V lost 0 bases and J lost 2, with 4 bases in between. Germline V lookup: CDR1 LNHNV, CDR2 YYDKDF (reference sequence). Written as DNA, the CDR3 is TGTGCCACCAGCAGAGATAGAAACTATGGCTACACCTTC. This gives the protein CATSRDRNYGYTF.